A single sample is the source of the 8 T cell receptor beta chains below, sequenced in a study of blood T cell repertoires in COVID-19. Produced via immunoSEQ multiplex PCR; TCRdb's table is partial and in-frame only. The repertoire holds about 110,000 clones, with around 81% as singletons. What was sequenced was peripheral blood. The source is a woman in her sixties or seventies with acute or convalescent COVID-19.

This clone came up once. The CDR3 coding sequence is TGTGCCAGTAGTACGACAGGGCTTGGGAACAATGAGCAGTTCTTC. Protein: CASSTTGLGNNEQFF. The chain links TRBV19 to TRBJ2-1; 7 bases are a match to TRBD1. Trimming removed 4 bases from V and 5 bases from J; junction bases left unmatched: 8. CDR3 length equals 15 residues. Per germline, CDR1 LNHDA and CDR2 SQIVND (reference sequence).

V usage is TRBV3-1 (or the pseudogene TRBV3-2) and J usage is TRBJ1-3; D gene uncertain. The V end lost 1 base, the J end lost 0 bases, and 13 bases lay between the germline ends. The CDR3 contains 17 residues. Germline V gene lookup returns CDR1 LGHDT and CDR2 YNNKEL (reference sequence). The CDR3 sequence is CASSQAGPFSSGNTIYF. Here the CDR3 DNA reads TGTGCCAGCAGCCAAGCCGGTCCTTTTTCCTCTGGAAACACCATATATTTT.

V gene TRBV18 combines with J gene TRBJ1-5; D call uncertain. Germline CDR1 and CDR2: KGHSH and LQKENI. With 2 bases removed from V and 5 bases from J, the gap between germline ends came to 16 bases. There are 16 residues in the CDR3. The CDR3 coding sequence is TGTGCCAGCTCACCAGCCCCGACGGGGTGGGATCAGCCCCAGCATTTT. Translation gives CASSPAPTGWDQPQHF.

J is TRBJ1-4 and V is TRBV25-1, with 8 bases fitting TRBD1. CDR3 length equals 15 residues. CDR1 and CDR2 (germline): MGHDK, SYGVNS. Trimming took 4 bases from V and 8 from J; bases not matched to a gene: 9. In nucleotides, the CDR3 is TGTGCCAGCAGTGCGAACAGGGGGAGAGGGGAAAAACTGTTTTTT. Its translation is CASSANRGRGEKLFF.

The V and J genes are TRBV11-2 and TRBJ2-7; D uncertain. The CDR3 spans 14 residues. Germline V gene lookup returns CDR1 SGHAT and CDR2 FQNNGV. V lost 4 bases and J 3 bases, leaving 13 bases between the germline ends. DNA for the CDR3: TGTGCCAGCAGCTACAGCCCAGGCCGCTACGAGCAGTACTTC. Translating it yields CASSYSPGRYEQYF.

On this clone: At one end the junction does not follow the germline gene, possibly because of a read error. DNA of the CDR3: TGCGCCAGCAGCTTGGTCGGGCGGGAGGCCACCCACTTC. Translating it yields CASSLVGREATHF. This sequence joins TRBV5-1 and TRBJ2-7, with 8 bases identical to TRBD2. In germline, CDR1 is SGHRS, CDR2 YFSETQ. The CDR3 length is 13 residues.

The chain links TRBV7-2 to TRBJ1-2; TRBD1 matches at 9 bases. Germline V gene data show CDR1 as SGHTA and CDR2 as FQGNSA. The ends lost 5 bases at V and 5 bases at J; junction bases unmatched: 3. The CDR3 has 13 amino acids. CDR3 nucleotide sequence: TGTGCCAGCAGCGAAGGGACAGGGTATGGCTACACCTTC. It is translated as CASSEGTGYGYTF.

The chain uses TRBV5-6 and TRBJ1-2; 8 bases agree with TRBD1. Germline assignment: CDR1 SGHDT and CDR2 YYEEEE. This CDR3 is built from 13 residues. Trimming took 5 bases from V and 7 from J; bases not matched to a gene: 7. CDR3 DNA: TGTGCCAGCAGTCAGGGGGCGCGGGGTGGCTACACCTTC. Residues: CASSQGARGGYTF.